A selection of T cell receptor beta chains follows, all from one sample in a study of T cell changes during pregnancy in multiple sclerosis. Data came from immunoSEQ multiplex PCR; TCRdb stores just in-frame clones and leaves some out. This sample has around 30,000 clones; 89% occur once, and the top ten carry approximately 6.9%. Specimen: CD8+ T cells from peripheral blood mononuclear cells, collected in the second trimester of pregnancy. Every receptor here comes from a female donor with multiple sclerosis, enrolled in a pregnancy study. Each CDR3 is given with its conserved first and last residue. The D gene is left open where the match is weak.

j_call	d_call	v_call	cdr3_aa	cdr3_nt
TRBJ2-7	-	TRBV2	CASFEAENSYEQYF	TGTGCCAGCTTTGAGGCGGAGAACTCCTACGAGCAGTACTTC
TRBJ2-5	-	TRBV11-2	CASSLGPGYVQETQYF	TGTGCCAGCAGCTTAGGCCCAGGGTACGTTCAAGAGACCCAGTACTTC
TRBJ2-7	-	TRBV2	CASRETSYEQYF	TGTGCCAGCAGAGAAACTTCCTACGAGCAGTACTTC
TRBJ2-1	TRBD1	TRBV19	CASSLTTGNEQFF	TGTGCCAGTAGTCTAACGACAGGGAATGAGCAGTTCTTC
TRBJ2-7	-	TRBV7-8	CASSVDRNYEQYF	TGTGCCAGCAGCGTCGACAGAAACTACGAGCAGTACTTC
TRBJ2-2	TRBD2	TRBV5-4	CASSRTSGSTGELFF	TGTGCCAGCAGCCGGACTAGCGGGAGCACCGGGGAGCTGTTTTTT
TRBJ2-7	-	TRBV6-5	CASSFMGSSYEQYF	TGTGCCAGCAGTTTTATGGGGAGCTCCTACGAGCAGTACTTC
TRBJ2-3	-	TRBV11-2	CASSFGGTGTDTQYF	TGTGCCAGCAGCTTTGGAGGAACAGGCACAGATACGCAGTATTTT
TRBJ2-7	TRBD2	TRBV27	CASSPGASGRAQYF	TGTGCCAGCAGTCCTGGTGCTAGCGGGAGAGCGCAGTACTTC
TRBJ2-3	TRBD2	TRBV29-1	CSVVREGTDTQYF	TGCAGCGTTGTCCGGGAGGGCACAGATACGCAGTATTTT
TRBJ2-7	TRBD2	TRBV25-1	CASSEIGGDLYEQYF	TGTGCCAGCAGTGAAATCGGGGGGGATTTGTACGAGCAGTACTTC
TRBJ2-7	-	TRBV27	CASSSQGSSYEQYF	TGTGCCAGCAGTTCTCAGGGTAGCTCCTACGAGCAGTACTTC
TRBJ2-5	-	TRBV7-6	CASSNTGSKETQYF	TGTGCCAGCAGCAATACAGGGAGCAAAGAGACCCAGTACTTC
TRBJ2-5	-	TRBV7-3	CASSGGAGETQYF	TGTGCCAGCAGCGGGGGGGCCGGAGAGACCCAGTACTTC
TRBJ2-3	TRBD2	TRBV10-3	CAISETRTSGRVTDTQYF	TGTGCCATCAGTGAGACGCGGACTAGCGGGAGAGTCACAGATACGCAGTATTTT
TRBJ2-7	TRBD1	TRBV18	CASSPGQGTYEQYF	TGTGCCAGCTCACCGGGACAGGGGACCTACGAGCAGTACTTC